This passage covers 8 T cell receptor beta chains from one sample sequenced in a study of CD8 T cells in Susac syndrome. Random hexamers primed reverse transcription of about 0.45 to 1 ug RNA. TCRdb reanalysed the immunoSEQ multiplex PCR reads using MiXCR and keeps one entry per CDR3 protein. Of 350,000 to 550,000 distinct CDR3 sequences listed, approximately 85% were seen once; the top ten hold about 0.1%. Sample: CD8+ T cells from PBMCs. The origin of the receptors is a human donor with multiple sclerosis.

The chain links TRBV27 to TRBJ1-5; D perhaps matches TRBD1 (5 bases). The CDR3 is made up of 14 amino acids. Germline V gives CDR1 MNHEY, CDR2 SMNVEV (reference sequence). Trimming removed 2 bases at V and 5 bases at J, with 10 bases between. The chain's CDR3 is CASSLRGLHQPQHF. Written as DNA, the CDR3 is TGTGCCAGCAGTTTACGGGGACTCCATCAGCCCCAGCATTTT.

The chain employs TRBV9 and TRBJ2-3, with unresolved D. V was shortened by 2 bases and J by 6 bases, with 13 bases between the two germline ends. The CDR3 contains 14 residues. Germline CDR1 reads SGDLS; CDR2 reads YYNGEE. CDR3 bases: TGTGCCAGCAGCGTTGGCGGCCGGATGGATACGCAGTATTTT. The encoded protein is CASSVGGRMDTQYF. The complete variable domain, with remaining parts taken from reference TRBV9 and TRBJ2-3, reads DSGVTQTPKHLITATGQRVTLRCSPRSGDLSVYWYQQSLDQGLQFLIQYYNGEERAKGNILERFSAQQFPDLHSELNLSSLELGDSALYFCASSVGGRMDTQYFGPGTRLTVL.

The CDR3 is CALEGGGWTEAFF. CDR3 coding DNA: TGTGCCCTGGAGGGAGGGGGATGGACTGAAGCTTTCTTT. V and J are TRBV30 and TRBJ1-1; tentative D call: TRBD1 (6 bases). V lost 8 bases and J 5 bases, leaving 18 bases between the germline ends. CDR3 length: 13 amino acids. From germline, CDR1 is GTSNPN and CDR2 SVGIG (reference sequence). Full variable domain (outside the CDR3, taken from reference TRBV30 and TRBJ1-1): SQTIHQWPATLVQPVGSPLSLECTVEGTSNPNLYWYRQAAGRGLQLLFYSVGIGQISSEVPQNLSASRPQDRQFILSSKKLLLSDSGFYLCALEGGGWTEAFFGQGTRLTVV.

The chain is built from TRBV25-1 and TRBJ1-2, with 9 nucleotides matching TRBD1. The CDR3 is 13 amino acids. Per the germline V gene, CDR1 is MGHDK and CDR2 is SYGVNS. Germline trimming cut 5 bases from V and 8 bases from J; bases unmatched to any gene: 6. CDR3 nucleotides: TGTGCCAGCAGTTGGGACAGGGATCAAGGCTACACCTTC. This gives the protein CASSWDRDQGYTF.

The genes are TRBV4-1 and TRBJ1-5; D uncertain. The CDR3 has 13 residues. The ends were cut back, 0 bases at V and 5 bases at J, with 5 bases in the middle. In germline, CDR1 is MGHRA, CDR2 YSYEKL. For the CDR3, the DNA is TGCGCCAGCAGCCAAGATGAGGATCAGCCCCAGCATTTT. Translated: CASSQDEDQPQHF.

J is TRBJ1-5 and V is TRBV28; D uncertain. V lost 7 bases and J 0 bases, leaving 10 bases between the germline ends. CDR3 length: 14 amino acids. The germline CDR1 and CDR2 sequences are MDHEN and SYDVKM. The CDR3 DNA follows: TGTGCCAGCACAGACCGATATAGCAATCAGCCCCAGCATTTT. Its translation is CASTDRYSNQPQHF.

The chain combines TRBV5-1 with TRBJ2-5; 12 nucleotides agree with TRBD2. This CDR3 is built from 17 residues. Trimming took 3 bases from V and 0 from J; bases not matched to a gene: 6. Germline CDR1 reads SGHRS; CDR2 reads YFSETQ. CDR3 bases: TGCGCCAGCAGCTCAGGACTAGCGGGACAGTACCAAGAGACCCAGTACTTC. This gives the protein CASSSGLAGQYQETQYF.

This chain joins TRBV9 and TRBJ2-5, with D maybe TRBD1 (5 bases). V shed 0 bases and J shed 0 bases, with 9 bases lying between them. The V gene's germline CDR1 is SGDLS and CDR2 YYNGEE. The CDR3 is 15 amino acids. The CDR3 loop is CASSVGGADQETQYF. In DNA, the CDR3 is TGTGCCAGCAGCGTAGGTGGGGCGGACCAAGAGACCCAGTACTTC. Together with reference TRBV9 and TRBJ2-5, the CDR3 gives the full variable domain: DSGVTQTPKHLITATGQRVTLRCSPRSGDLSVYWYQQSLDQGLQFLIQYYNGEERAKGNILERFSAQQFPDLHSELNLSSLELGDSALYFCASSVGGADQETQYFGPGTRLLVL.